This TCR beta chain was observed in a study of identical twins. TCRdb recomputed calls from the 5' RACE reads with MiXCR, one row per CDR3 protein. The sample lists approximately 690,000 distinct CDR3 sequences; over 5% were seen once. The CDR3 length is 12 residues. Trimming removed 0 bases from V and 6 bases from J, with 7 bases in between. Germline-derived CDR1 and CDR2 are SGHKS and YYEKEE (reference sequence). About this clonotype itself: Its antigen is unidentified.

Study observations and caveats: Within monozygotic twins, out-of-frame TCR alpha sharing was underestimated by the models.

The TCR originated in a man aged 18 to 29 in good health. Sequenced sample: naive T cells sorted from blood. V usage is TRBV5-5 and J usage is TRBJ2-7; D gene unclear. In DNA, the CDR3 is TGTGCCAGCAGCTTGGGTGCGGTCGAGCAGTACTTC. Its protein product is CASSLGAVEQYF.